The 21 T cell receptor beta chains listed next were all sequenced from one sample in a study of T cell responses to AZD1222 COVID-19 vaccine. Repertoires were generated with immunoSEQ multiplex PCR, while TCRdb's copy carries only in-frame clones and drops some. Of about 86,000 clones in the sample, 90% were seen once. This material consisted of peripheral blood, taken on day 0 of AZD1222 vaccination. These receptor sequences come from an adult in good health.

This rearrangement joins TRBV28 to TRBJ1-2, with D possibly being TRBD1 (6 bases). In germline, CDR1 is MDHEN, CDR2 SYDVKM. The CDR3 totals 15 residues. The V end was cut by 10 bases, the J end by 4 bases, with 22 bases between. The CDR3 coding sequence is TGTGCCACCTTATCCGGACAGACCCCCGGCTATGGCTACACCTTC. Its translation: CATLSGQTPGYGYTF.

This chain joins TRBV5-4 and TRBJ1-5; D unresolved. CDR1 is SGHNT and CDR2 is YYREEE in the germline V gene (reference sequence). The V end was cut by 1 base, the J end by 1 base, with 6 bases between. CDR3 length: 14 amino acids. The CDR3 DNA follows: TGTGCCAGCAGCTTGTACGGCAGCAATCAGCCCCAGCATTTT. Its protein is CASSLYGSNQPQHF.

The chain joins TRBV7-9 to TRBJ1-5; TRBD1 agrees at 8 bases. The J segment lost 6 bases and the V segment lost 6 bases, leaving 10 bases of the junction unmatched. Germline V gene lookup returns CDR1 SEHNR and CDR2 FQNEAQ (reference sequence). The CDR3 has 15 amino acids. The CDR3 region is CASSQQGAARQPQHF. DNA of the CDR3: TGTGCCAGCAGTCAGCAGGGGGCGGCGCGTCAGCCCCAGCATTTT.

V is TRBV24-1 and J is TRBJ2-1; 11 bases are a match to TRBD1. There are 22 residues in the CDR3. CDR1 and CDR2 from the germline V gene are KGHDR and SFDVKD. V lost 4 bases to trimming and J lost 5 bases; unmatched junction nucleotides: 24. CDR3 sequence reads: CATSDPDRGLYGGLAGHNEQFF. The CDR3 nucleotides read TGTGCCACCAGTGACCCGGACAGGGGGCTTTATGGGGGGCTAGCGGGACACAATGAGCAGTTCTTC.

V gene TRBV5-1 combines with J gene TRBJ1-2; a possible D gene is TRBD1 (5 bases). Trimming cost V 0 bases and J 2 bases, with 8 bases left between them. This CDR3 is 14 amino acids long. Germline V CDR1 and CDR2: SGHRS, YFSETQ. The CDR3 sequence is CASSLGQLNYGYTF. CDR3 DNA sequence: TGCGCCAGCAGCTTGGGACAGCTAAACTATGGCTACACCTTC.

This clone came up once. CDR3 coding DNA: TGTGCCAGTAGTATTCAACAGGGGGGACCCTACAATGAGCAGTTCTTC. It encodes CASSIQQGGPYNEQFF. The chain joins TRBV19 to TRBJ2-1; 8 bases line up with TRBD1. Germline values: CDR1 LNHDA, CDR2 SQIVND (reference sequence). The length of the CDR3 is 16 residues. Losses at the gene ends were 3 bases for V and 2 bases for J; bases not matched to a gene: 6.

The chain carries TRBV9 and TRBJ1-5; D is unclear. Trimming took 4 bases from V and 8 from J, leaving 7 bases between them. The CDR3 length is 11 residues. The germline V gene has CDR1 SGDLS and CDR2 YYNGEE. The CDR3 loop reads CASSPQEPQHF. For the CDR3, the DNA is TGTGCCAGCAGCCCCCAGGAGCCCCAGCATTTT.

V and J are TRBV24-1 and TRBJ2-1; D is ambiguous. V lost 5 bases to trimming and J lost 6 bases, with 7 bases between them. CDR1 and CDR2 (germline): KGHDR, SFDVKD. This CDR3 comprises 12 residues. CDR3 in amino acids: CATSVTTNEQFF. For the CDR3, the DNA is TGTGCCACCAGTGTAACTACCAATGAGCAGTTCTTC.

The V gene is TRBV5-8, the J gene TRBJ1-4; weak D call: TRBD1 (5 bases). CDR3 length equals 13 residues. Germline lookup yields CDR1 SGHTS and CDR2 YDEGEE. The V gene lost 0 bases and the J gene lost 10 bases, with 10 bases spanning the gap. This CDR3 is CASSLGLGGKLFF. CDR3 coding DNA: TGTGCCAGCAGCTTGGGACTTGGGGGAAAACTGTTTTTT.

The rearrangement uses TRBV7-9 and TRBJ2-7; 10 bases agree with TRBD2. Germline V gene lookup returns CDR1 SEHNR and CDR2 FQNEAQ (reference sequence). The CDR3 length is 15 residues. With 5 bases clipped from V and 5 bases from J, the junction kept 9 bases outside the gene matches. The CDR3 sequence is CASSPSGGVLDEQYF. The CDR3 DNA follows: TGTGCCAGCAGCCCTAGCGGGGGAGTTCTCGACGAGCAGTACTTC.

This clone was found a few times. The chain carries TRBV2 and TRBJ2-3; 8 bases match TRBD1. The CDR3 length is 15 residues. Germline V gene lookup returns CDR1 SNHLY and CDR2 FYNNEI. With 6 bases clipped from V and 5 bases from J, the junction kept 10 bases outside the gene matches. CDR3 loop: CASSLGQGVVDTQYF. CDR3 DNA: TGTGCCAGCAGCCTTGGACAGGGAGTGGTAGATACGCAGTATTTT. Filled out from reference TRBV2 and TRBJ2-3, the complete variable domain reads EPEVTQTPSHQVTQMGQEVILRCVPISNHLYFYWYRQILGQKVEFLVSFYNNEISEKSEIFDDQFSVERPDGSNFTLKIRSTKLEDSAMYFCASSLGQGVVDTQYFGPGTRLTVL.

The V gene is TRBV18, the J gene TRBJ2-7, with D tentatively TRBD1 or TRBD2 (7 bases each). Trimming shortened V by 4 bases and J by 5 bases, and 15 bases separated the two germline ends. CDR1 is KGHSH, CDR2 LQKENI, per germline. CDR3 size: 14 residues. CDR3 bases: TGTGCCAGCTCACGGGGGGGACAGCCAAACGAGCAGTACTTC. This translates into CASSRGGQPNEQYF. The whole variable domain, remainder taken from reference TRBV18 and TRBJ2-7, is NAGVMQNPRHLVRRRGQEARLRCSPMKGHSHVYWYRQLPEEGLKFMVYLQKENIIDESGMPKERFSAEFPKEGPSILRIQQVVRGDSAAYFCASSRGGQPNEQYFGPGTRLTVT.

The V call is TRBV20-1, the J call TRBJ1-5; a weak D match, TRBD1 (5 bases). Germline CDR1 reads DFQATT; CDR2 reads SNEGSKA (reference sequence). Trimming took off 3 bases at V and 3 bases at J, with 12 bases between the two ends. The length of the CDR3 is 14 residues. The CDR3 sequence is CSASRGRVNQPQHF. In nucleotides, the CDR3 is TGCAGTGCTAGTCGGGGACGGGTCAATCAGCCCCAGCATTTT.

The rearrangement joins TRBV19 to TRBJ1-5; no firm D call. This CDR3 has 17 residues. V shed 3 bases and J shed 6 bases, with 21 bases lying between them. CDR1 LNHDA and CDR2 SQIVND come from the germline V gene (reference sequence). Here the CDR3 DNA reads TGTGCCAGTAGTATCCTCAAGGTCCTCTCCCTCGGTCAGCCCCAGCATTTT. Its translation is CASSILKVLSLGQPQHF.

CDR3 amino acids: CASSRGRVTYNEQFF. Here the CDR3 DNA reads TGTGCCAGCAGCCGGGGGAGGGTAACCTACAATGAGCAGTTCTTC. V usage is TRBV3-1 (or the pseudogene TRBV3-2) and J usage is TRBJ2-1; 7 nucleotides line up with TRBD2. Germline V gives CDR1 LGHDT, CDR2 YNNKEL (reference sequence). V lost 4 bases and J lost 2; bases outside the gene matches: 5. The CDR3 loop spans 15 amino acids.

The chain is built from TRBV4-1 and TRBJ1-5; 8 bases are a match to TRBD1. Losses at the gene ends were 0 bases for V and 6 bases for J; bases not matched to a gene: 10. The CDR3 has 17 amino acids. Germline V gene data show CDR1 as MGHRA and CDR2 as YSYEKL. In nucleotides, the CDR3 is TGCGCCAGCAGCCAAGAAGGGACCCAGGGGGCGAGTCAGCCCCAGCATTTT. Encoded protein: CASSQEGTQGASQPQHF.

This chain joins TRBV5-1 and TRBJ1-1; D perhaps matches TRBD1 (5 bases). Germline V gives CDR1 SGHRS, CDR2 YFSETQ. V lost 3 bases and J 1 base, leaving 10 bases between the germline ends. This CDR3 comprises 14 residues. For the CDR3, the DNA is TGCGCCAGCAGCTGGAGGGGAACGAACACTGAAGCTTTCTTT. Residues: CASSWRGTNTEAFF.

This chain uses TRBV27 with TRBJ2-5; TRBD1 agrees at 7 bases. The V and J ends lost 5 bases and 4 bases, in that order; junction bases with no gene match: 13. Germline CDR1 and CDR2: MNHEY and SMNVEV (reference sequence). The CDR3 is 16 residues long. CDR3: CASSRRTGVLGETQYF. In DNA form, the CDR3 reads TGTGCCAGCAGTCGTCGGACAGGTGTCCTAGGAGAGACCCAGTACTTC.

This rearrangement joins TRBV21-1 to TRBJ2-2. TRBV21-1 is a pseudogene locus. This CDR3 is built from 16 residues. CDR3 DNA sequence: TGTGCCAGCAGCAAAGTAGTTGGATTGTCCACCGGGGAGCTGTTTTTT. It encodes CASSKVVGLSTGELFF.

V and J are TRBV5-4 and TRBJ2-7; a weak D match, TRBD1 (6 bases). With 5 bases removed from V and 2 bases from J, the gap between germline ends came to 17 bases. The CDR3 extends over 15 amino acids. The germline V gene encodes CDR1 SGHNT and CDR2 YYREEE (reference sequence). CDR3 in amino acids: CASRENRDITYEQYF. The CDR3 DNA sequence: TGTGCCAGCAGGGAGAATCGGGACATCACCTACGAGCAGTACTTC.

The chain couples TRBV7-9 to TRBJ1-1, with D maybe TRBD1 (6 bases). CDR1 SEHNR and CDR2 FQNEAQ come from the germline V gene (reference sequence). The ends were cut back, 5 bases at V and 1 base at J, with 17 bases in the middle. The CDR3 is 16 residues long. This chain's CDR3 is CASSITTGQGNTEAFF. CDR3 nucleotides: TGTGCCAGCAGCATCACCACGGGACAAGGGAACACTGAAGCTTTCTTT.